These 18 T cell receptor beta chains were sequenced from one sample in a study of cytomegalovirus exposure and HLA in healthy donors. The PCR contained 60 Vbeta and 13 Jbeta primers. Here immunoSEQ multiplex PCR was the method, and the copy in TCRdb shows in-frame clones only, minus some. The repertoire holds fewer than 200,000 clones, with 80% as singletons. The sample was PBMCs. The receptors were gathered from a woman aged 45-65 years in good health and CMV-seropositive.

The chain joins TRBV19 to TRBJ1-1; D may be TRBD1 (5 bases). The CDR3 spans 14 residues. CDR1 is LNHDA and CDR2 is SQIVND in the germline V gene (reference sequence). Trimming removed 8 bases from V and 2 bases from J, with 15 bases in between. CDR3 in DNA: TGTGCCAGTTCTCTACCCAGGGAAAACACTGAAGCTTTCTTT. It is translated as CASSLPRENTEAFF.

This clone occurred once. The chain carries TRBV30 and TRBJ1-6, with 8 positions matching TRBD1. CDR3 size: 12 residues. Trimming cost V 4 bases and J 11 bases; bases outside gene matches: 4. Germline V CDR1 and CDR2: GTSNPN, SVGIG (reference sequence). The CDR3 protein is CAWNGQGAPLHF. The CDR3 DNA sequence: TGTGCCTGGAACGGACAGGGTGCACCCCTCCACTTT.

The chain uses TRBV10-3 and TRBJ2-5, with D perhaps matching TRBD2 (6 bases). V was pared by 10 bases and J by 4 bases, with 16 bases between. The CDR3 has 13 amino acids. Germline V CDR1 and CDR2: ENHRY, SYGVKD. The CDR3 DNA follows: TGTGCCACCGAAACGGGAGTAGGAGAGACCCAGTACTTC. Amino acids: CATETGVGETQYF.

V gene TRBV19 combines with J gene TRBJ2-7; a possible D gene is TRBD2 (7 bases). This CDR3 has 14 residues. V was trimmed by 3 bases and J by 5 bases, leaving 14 bases between them. CDR1 and CDR2 from the germline V gene are LNHDA and SQIVND (reference sequence). CDR3 DNA: TGTGCCAGTAGTATGGCGGGGGCGCTTCACGAGCAGTACTTC. Residues: CASSMAGALHEQYF.

J is TRBJ1-2 and V is TRBV19; tentatively, D is TRBD1 (5 bases). This CDR3 contains 15 residues. V shed 3 bases and J shed 1 base, with 12 bases lying between them. Germline values: CDR1 LNHDA, CDR2 SQIVND (reference sequence). Written as DNA, the CDR3 is TGTGCCAGTAGTATGCAAGACAGAGGTAACTATGGCTACACCTTC. This codes for CASSMQDRGNYGYTF.

The chain combines TRBV11-2 with TRBJ2-7; TRBD1 matches 9 bases. Per germline, CDR1 SGHAT and CDR2 FQNNGV. V lost 2 bases to trimming and J lost 5 bases; unmatched junction nucleotides: 7. This CDR3 is 15 amino acids long. CDR3 coding DNA: TGTGCCAGCAGCTTATCACAGGGGGCTCGGCACGAGCAGTACTTC. Protein product: CASSLSQGARHEQYF.

This clone showed up just once. The chain links TRBV7-9 to TRBJ1-4; D may be TRBD1 (6 bases). V was trimmed by 2 bases and J by 5 bases, leaving 15 bases between them. The CDR3 length is 16 residues. Germline values: CDR1 SEHNR, CDR2 FQNEAQ (reference sequence). CDR3 sequence: CASSLRLGRGNEKLFF. The CDR3 DNA reads as TGTGCCAGCAGCTTAAGATTGGGCAGGGGAAATGAAAAACTGTTTTTT.

The chain employs TRBV2 and TRBJ2-3; possible D gene TRBD1, 5 bases. V dropped 3 bases and J dropped 0 bases, with 10 bases sitting between them. This CDR3 is built from 15 residues. Germline CDR1 is SNHLY and CDR2 is FYNNEI. The chain's CDR3 is CASSELQASTDTQYF. CDR3 DNA: TGTGCCAGCAGTGAGTTACAGGCAAGCACAGATACGCAGTATTTT.

The chain recombines TRBV11-2 with TRBJ2-3; TRBD1 is a possible D gene (7 bases). This CDR3 comprises 15 residues. Germline loops: CDR1 SGHAT, CDR2 FQNNGV. Deletions cut 5 bases from V and 8 bases from J, with 20 bases between. The CDR3 nucleotides are TGTGCCAGCAGCCTTCCAACAGGGGCGGAGGGTACGCAGTATTTT. It codes for CASSLPTGAEGTQYF.

The chain is built from TRBV5-1 and TRBJ1-2; 8 bases agree with TRBD1. The CDR3 runs 15 residues. CDR1 and CDR2 from the germline V gene are SGHRS and YFSETQ. With 4 bases clipped from V and 3 bases from J, the junction kept 8 bases outside the gene matches. CDR3 residues: CASSRTGSIHYGYTF. In nucleotides, the CDR3 is TGCGCCAGCAGCCGGACAGGGTCAATTCACTATGGCTACACCTTC.

A few counts support this clone. This rearrangement joins TRBV11-2 to TRBJ2-1; 8 positions agree with TRBD2. Germline lookup yields CDR1 SGHAT and CDR2 FQNNGV. The CDR3 contains 15 residues. With 2 bases clipped from V and 3 bases from J, the junction kept 3 bases outside the gene matches. The CDR3 loop is CASSLMSGGYNEQFF. CDR3 nucleotide sequence: TGTGCCAGCAGCTTAATGAGCGGGGGCTACAATGAGCAGTTCTTC. Full variable domain (outside the CDR3, taken from reference TRBV11-2 and TRBJ2-1): EAGVAQSPRYKIIEKRQSVAFWCNPISGHATLYWYQQILGQGPKLLIQFQNNGVVDDSQLPKDRFSAERLKGVDSTLKIQPAKLEDSAVYLCASSLMSGGYNEQFFGPGTRLTVL.

V usage is TRBV29-1 and J usage is TRBJ2-3, with TRBD2 identical over 7 bases. The CDR3 totals 15 residues. CDR1 is SQVTM, CDR2 ANQGSEA, per germline. J gave up 5 bases and V 2 bases, and 10 bases lay outside the gene matches. As DNA, the CDR3 is TGCAGCGTTGAACCCGGGACTACTAGTCAAGATACGCAGTATTTT. Protein product: CSVEPGTTSQDTQYF.

The chain employs TRBV7-9 and TRBJ1-6; D ambiguous. The V end was cut by 4 bases, the J end by 8 bases, with 15 bases between. Germline loops: CDR1 SEHNR, CDR2 FQNEAQ (reference sequence). The CDR3 is made up of 15 amino acids. The CDR3 protein is CASSSREGVDSPLHF. DNA for the CDR3: TGTGCCAGCAGCTCCCGAGAGGGAGTGGATTCACCCCTCCACTTT.

The chain combines TRBV4-3 with TRBJ2-3; D not certain. Trimming removed 0 bases from V and 5 bases from J, with 15 bases in between. Germline values: CDR1 LGHNA, CDR2 YSLEER. The CDR3 is made up of 16 amino acids. The CDR3 DNA follows: TGCGCCAGCAGCCAAGATCCTCCTAGGCCCGGAGATACGCAGTATTTT. Translated: CASSQDPPRPGDTQYF.

This chain links TRBV9 with TRBJ1-4; weak D call: TRBD1 (5 bases). The CDR3 spans 15 residues. Germline V gene data show CDR1 as SGDLS and CDR2 as YYNGEE. Deletions cut 4 bases from V and 7 bases from J, with 17 bases between. CDR3 sequence: CASSPRGGGGEKLFF. The CDR3 bases are TGTGCCAGCAGCCCCCGGGGCGGGGGGGGTGAAAAACTGTTTTTT.

The gene calls are TRBV19 and TRBJ2-1, with 7 bases matching TRBD1. The ends lost 5 bases at V and 6 bases at J; junction bases unmatched: 10. The CDR3 spans 15 residues. Germline V gives CDR1 LNHDA, CDR2 SQIVND (reference sequence). Written as DNA, the CDR3 is TGTGCCAGTAGTTTTGACAGGGTGAGGGGCAATGAGCAGTTCTTC. Translated, it gives CASSFDRVRGNEQFF.

This clone was seen a single time. The chain has TRBV5-1 and TRBJ2-7, with 7 bases that match TRBD1. The V and J ends lost 0 bases and 7 bases, in that order; junction bases with no gene match: 13. The length of the CDR3 is 16 residues. The V gene's germline CDR1 is SGHRS and CDR2 YFSETQ. CDR3 sequence: CASSLDGAGGLGEQYF. In DNA form, the CDR3 reads TGCGCCAGCAGCTTGGATGGGGCAGGGGGTTTGGGGGAGCAGTACTTC.

The rearrangement joins TRBV7-8 to TRBJ2-3, with D perhaps TRBD1 (5 bases). V lost 1 base and J lost 2, with 10 bases in between. The germline V gene encodes CDR1 SGHVS and CDR2 FQNEAQ. There are 15 residues in the CDR3. CDR3 nucleotide sequence: TGTGCCAGCAGCTTAGAAGGGGCTCTCACAGATACGCAGTATTTT. Protein sequence: CASSLEGALTDTQYF. Variable domain in full (rest from reference TRBV7-8 and TRBJ2-3): GAGVSQSPRYKVAKRGQDVALRCDPISGHVSLFWYQQALGQGPEFLTYFQNEAQLDKSGLPSDRFFAERPEGSVSTLKIQRTQQEDSAVYLCASSLEGALTDTQYFGPGTRLTVL.